One and the same sample provided the 10 T cell receptor beta chains below, sequenced in a study of tumor and adjacent non-tumor tissue in lung cancer. This sample's RNA came from whole unsorted tissue. This non-tumor lung sample came from over 3 cm beyond the tumor edge. The library came from three nested PCR rounds adapted from ARM-PCR protocols. TCRdb independently ran MiXCR on the multiplex PCR reads; one entry per CDR3 protein. The table lists 80,000 or so distinct CDR3 sequences, about 82% of them singletons. The sample consisted of distant non-tumor lung tissue. The origin of the receptors is a man between 60 and 75 years old with non-small cell lung cancer.

Details on this clonotype: No conserved phenylalanine or tryptophan is present at the end of the CDR3, so a read error is the likely explanation. The J gene is TRBJ2-1, the V gene TRBV14, with 12 bases identical to TRBD2. The junction had 7 bases not matched to a gene; V was cut back by 4 bases and J by 3 bases. The CDR3 consists of 17 residues. Germline lookup yields CDR1 SGHDN and CDR2 FVKESK. Written as DNA, the CDR3 is TGTGCCAGCAGCCGATTGAAGACTAGCGGGGGCTACAATGAGCAGTTCCTC. It is translated as CASSRLKTSGGYNEQFL.

The chain uses TRBV20-1 and TRBJ2-7, with 8 bases that match TRBD2. The length of the CDR3 is 15 residues. The trim removed 2 bases at V and 5 bases at J, leaving 11 bases unmatched. Germline V gives CDR1 DFQATT, CDR2 SNEGSKA (reference sequence). CDR3 amino acids: CSARWSSGSLNEQYF. The CDR3 nucleotides read TGCAGTGCTAGATGGTCCAGCGGGAGCCTGAACGAGCAGTACTTC.

This clonotype was counted once. A much more abundant neighbour one base away suggests this may be a read error. The gene calls are TRBV11-3 and TRBJ2-5, with D possibly matching TRBD2 (6 bases). CDR1 and CDR2 from the germline V gene are SGHNT and YENEEA. The CDR3 sequence is 14 residues long. CDR3 sequence (DNA): TGTGGCAGTCAACCGGTCACGGGAGTTGGGGCCCAGTACTTC. As protein: CGSQPVTGVGAQYF.

This clonotype was counted a single time. Because it lacks the conserved phenylalanine or tryptophan at the end, this CDR3 is likely a read error. The V call is TRBV11-3, the J call TRBJ2-3; D is possibly TRBD1 or TRBD2 (5 bases each). The germline CDR1 and CDR2 sequences are SGHNT and YENEEA. This CDR3 region has 15 residues. Trimming shortened V by 5 bases and J by 6 bases, and 18 bases separated the two germline ends. The CDR3 loop is CASSLALGDGDTQYS. The CDR3 DNA is TGTGCCAGCAGCCTCGCTCTAGGGGACGGGGATACGCAGTATTCT.

Turning to this clonotype: This could be a read error, since a much larger clone is one nucleotide away. V usage is TRBV20-1 and J usage is TRBJ1-2; 7 positions agree with TRBD1. CDR3 length: 15 amino acids. Germline values: CDR1 DFQATT, CDR2 SNEGSKA (reference sequence). In DNA, the CDR3 is TGCGGTGCTAGACAGGGAAGGGGTATCTCCTATGGCTACACCTTC. This gives the protein CGARQGRGISYGYTF.

A remark on this clonotype: Without the conserved terminal phenylalanine or tryptophan, this CDR3 likely stems from a read error. The chain joins TRBV29-1 to TRBJ2-2; a possible D gene is TRBD2 (5 bases). The CDR3 has 12 amino acids. Germline values: CDR1 SQVTM, CDR2 ANQGSEA. CDR3 protein: CSAREDNGKLFS. CDR3 sequence (DNA): TGCAGCGCCCGGGAAGACAACGGGAAGCTGTTTTCT.

A note on this clonotype: A much larger clone lies one base from this, so it may be a read error. The V and J genes are TRBV30 and TRBJ2-7, with D perhaps matching TRBD1 (6 bases). CDR3 length: 13 amino acids. The germline V gene has CDR1 GTSNPN and CDR2 SVGIG (reference sequence). CDR3 coding DNA: TGTGCCTGGAGGAAACAGGGAGTCTACGAGCAGAACTTC. This translates into CAWRKQGVYEQNF.

Concerning this clonotype itself: The junction departs from the called germline gene at one end, perhaps through a read error. This chain links TRBV11-2 with TRBJ2-5; tentatively, D is TRBD1 (5 bases). The CDR3 is 14 residues long. The V gene's germline CDR1 is SGHAT and CDR2 FQNNGV. The CDR3 region has the DNA TGTGCCAGCTGCTCTGGACATATCCAAGAGACCCATTACTTC. Protein: CASCSGHIQETHYF.

A note on this clonotype: The junction differs from germline at one of its ends, possibly a read error. The rearrangement joins TRBV4-3 to TRBJ2-4, with D maybe TRBD2 (6 bases). Germline loops: CDR1 LGHNA, CDR2 YSLEER. CDR3 length: 15 residues. CDR3 in amino acids: CASSQDRAGKGIQYF. CDR3 bases: TGCGCCAGTAGCCAAGATCGGGCGGGGAAGGGTATTCAGTACTTC.

This clonotype has a handful of counts. A much larger clone differs from this one at a single base, so this may be a read error. This chain uses TRBV29-1 with TRBJ2-1; weak D call: TRBD2 (6 bases). This CDR3 has 13 residues. Germline CDR1 SQVTM, CDR2 ANQGSEA. This CDR3 reads CSGSGDLHNDQFF. CDR3 nucleotides: TGCAGCGGCTCCGGGGACTTACACAATGATCAGTTCTTC.